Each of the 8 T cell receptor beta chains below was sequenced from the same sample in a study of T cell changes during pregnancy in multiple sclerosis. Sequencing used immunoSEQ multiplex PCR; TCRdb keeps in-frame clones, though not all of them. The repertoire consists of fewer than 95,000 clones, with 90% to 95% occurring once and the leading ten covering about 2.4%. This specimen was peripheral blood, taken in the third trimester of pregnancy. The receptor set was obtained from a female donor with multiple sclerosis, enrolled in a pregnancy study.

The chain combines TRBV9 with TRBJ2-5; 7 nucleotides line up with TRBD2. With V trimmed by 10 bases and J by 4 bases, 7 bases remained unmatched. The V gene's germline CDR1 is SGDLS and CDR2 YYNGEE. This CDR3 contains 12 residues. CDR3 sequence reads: CAGRGVRETQYF. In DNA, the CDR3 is TGTGCCGGGAGGGGAGTTCGAGAGACCCAGTACTTC. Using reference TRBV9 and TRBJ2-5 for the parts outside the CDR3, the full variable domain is DSGVTQTPKHLITATGQRVTLRCSPRSGDLSVYWYQQSLDQGLQFLIQYYNGEERAKGNILERFSAQQFPDLHSELNLSSLELGDSALYFCAGRGVRETQYFGPGTRLLVL.

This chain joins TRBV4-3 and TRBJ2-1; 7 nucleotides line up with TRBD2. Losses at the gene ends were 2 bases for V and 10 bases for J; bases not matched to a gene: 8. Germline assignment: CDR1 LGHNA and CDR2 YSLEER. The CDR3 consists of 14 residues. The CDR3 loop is CASSQNGRAGEQFF. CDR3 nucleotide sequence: TGCGCCAGCAGCCAAAATGGGAGGGCGGGGGAGCAGTTCTTC.

The CDR3 here is CASSRSGQASDTGELFF. The CDR3 DNA follows: TGCGCCAGCAGCCGGTCGGGACAGGCCTCGGACACCGGGGAGCTGTTTTTT. J is TRBJ2-2 and V is TRBV5-1, with TRBD1 identical over 8 bases. CDR1 is SGHRS and CDR2 is YFSETQ in the germline V gene. This CDR3 contains 17 residues. Germline trimming cut 4 bases from V and 3 bases from J; bases unmatched to any gene: 11.

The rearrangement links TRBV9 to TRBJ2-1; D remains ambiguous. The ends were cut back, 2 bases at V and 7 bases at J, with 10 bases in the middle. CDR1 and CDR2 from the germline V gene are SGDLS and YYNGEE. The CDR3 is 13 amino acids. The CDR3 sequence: CASSVPLTNEQFF. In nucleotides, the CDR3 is TGTGCCAGCAGCGTTCCTCTGACTAATGAGCAGTTCTTC.

The CDR3 reads CASRGTGGNTIYF. CDR3 sequence (DNA): TGTGCCAGCAGAGGGACAGGGGGAAACACCATATATTTT. V is TRBV6-5 and J is TRBJ1-3; 9 bases line up with TRBD1. V was pared by 6 bases and J by 4 bases, with 1 base of the junction left unmatched. Germline V gives CDR1 MNHEY, CDR2 SVGAGI. The length of the CDR3 is 13 residues.

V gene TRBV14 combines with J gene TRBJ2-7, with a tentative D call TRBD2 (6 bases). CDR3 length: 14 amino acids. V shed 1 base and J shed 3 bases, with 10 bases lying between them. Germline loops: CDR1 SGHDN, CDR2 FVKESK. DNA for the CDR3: TGTGCCAGCAGCCAAGTGACGGGACTCTACGAGCAGTACTTC. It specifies CASSQVTGLYEQYF.

CDR3 DNA: TGTGCCATCAGGGGCGGCAATGGGACAGGGGGCGGCTACACCTTC. Protein: CAIRGGNGTGGGYTF. The gene calls are TRBV10-3 and TRBJ1-2; 12 nucleotides match TRBD1. V shed 6 bases and J 8 bases; nucleotides not matched to a gene: 10. In germline, CDR1 is ENHRY, CDR2 SYGVKD. CDR3 length: 15 residues.

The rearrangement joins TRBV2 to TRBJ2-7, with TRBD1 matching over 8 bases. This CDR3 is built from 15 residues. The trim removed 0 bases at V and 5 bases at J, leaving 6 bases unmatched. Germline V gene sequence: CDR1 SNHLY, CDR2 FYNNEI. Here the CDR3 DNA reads TGTGCCAGCAGTGAAGCGAATGGACAGGGCAACGAGCAGTACTTC. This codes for CASSEANGQGNEQYF.